The next 24 T cell receptor beta chains were all read from a single sample in a study of blood T cell repertoires in COVID-19 (dated by TCRdb to between 2020 and 2021). The method was the immunoSEQ multiplex PCR assay. The source is immuneACCESS, and TCRdb retained only in-frame sequences with V and J called. Part of the clones is not carried over; for the studies checked, unresolved V genes explain less than half of this, and the remainder is unexplained. The sample yields approximately 47,000 clones; around 86% were counted once. Of the sample, 2% to 2.5% is held by the ten largest clones. The source material was peripheral blood. These TCRs come from an older woman with acute or convalescent COVID-19.

This chain connects TRBV6-5 to TRBJ2-7, with D possibly matching TRBD2 (5 bases). Between the trimmed V and J ends, which lost 0 bases and 1 base, there was a span of 13 bases. The CDR3 spans 16 residues. Germline CDR1 reads MNHEY; CDR2 reads SVGAGI. The CDR3 protein is CASSYSGRGLSYEQYF. CDR3 DNA: TGTGCCAGCAGTTACTCCGGTCGCGGGCTGTCCTACGAGCAGTACTTC.

This clone was observed a single time. The V gene is TRBV29-1, the J gene TRBJ2-3; the D gene is possibly TRBD1 (5 bases). Trimming stripped 7 bases from V and 0 bases from J, with 14 bases between. The germline gives CDR1 SQVTM, CDR2 ANQGSEA. This CDR3 comprises 14 residues. For the CDR3, the DNA is TGCAGCGCCAGCCCAGGGTCTAGCACAGATACGCAGTATTTT. It specifies CSASPGSSTDTQYF.

The rearrangement links TRBV6-5 to TRBJ1-6; D remains unclear. Germline V gene sequence: CDR1 MNHEY, CDR2 SVGAGI. The CDR3 totals 14 residues. Trimming pared 2 bases from V and 8 bases from J, leaving 10 bases between. The CDR3 coding sequence is TGTGCCAGCAGTTACCGGGGTACCGATTCACCCCTCCACTTT. It is translated as CASSYRGTDSPLHF.

The V gene is TRBV5-6, the J gene TRBJ2-2, with D possibly TRBD1 on 5 matching bases. This CDR3 spans 13 amino acids. CDR1 SGHDT and CDR2 YYEEEE come from the germline V gene. Deletions cut 6 bases from V and 1 base from J, with 7 bases between. CDR3 sequence reads: CASNDRNTGELFF. In DNA, the CDR3 is TGTGCCAGCAACGACAGGAACACCGGGGAGCTGTTTTTT. The whole variable domain, remainder taken from reference TRBV5-6 and TRBJ2-2, is DAGVTQSPTHLIKTRGQQVTLRCSPKSGHDTVSWYQQALGQGPQFIFQYYEEEERQRGNFPDRFSGHQFPNYSSELNVNALLLGDSALYLCASNDRNTGELFFGEGSRLTVL.

The chain links TRBV24-1 to TRBJ1-2; the D gene is possibly TRBD1 (6 bases). Germline V CDR1 and CDR2: KGHDR, SFDVKD. The CDR3 runs 15 residues. The V and J ends lost 4 bases and 5 bases respectively, with 16 bases between them. The CDR3: CATSDPQTGTYGYTF. CDR3 in DNA: TGTGCCACCAGTGACCCACAAACAGGGACATATGGCTACACCTTC.

The chain uses TRBV29-1 and TRBJ1-1; D remains ambiguous. The CDR3 totals 11 residues. Trimming took 3 bases from V and 1 from J, leaving 3 bases between them. The V gene's germline CDR1 is SQVTM and CDR2 ANQGSEA. DNA for the CDR3: TGCAGCGTTGATAAGAACACTGAAGCTTTCTTT. As protein: CSVDKNTEAFF.

This clone was counted a single time. The chain uses TRBV28 and TRBJ2-7; 9 bases fit TRBD1. In germline, CDR1 is MDHEN, CDR2 SYDVKM. After removal of 4 bases from V and 7 bases from J, the junction contained 11 bases not matched to a gene. CDR3 length: 15 residues. DNA of the CDR3: TGTGCCAGCAGTTCTCCCGGGACAGGGATGGGAGAGCAGTACTTC. Its translation is CASSSPGTGMGEQYF.

The chain employs TRBV7-9 and TRBJ2-3; TRBD2 aligns across 7 bases. The length of the CDR3 is 15 residues. Unmatched junction bases numbered 8, after V lost 8 bases and J lost 0 bases. CDR1 SEHNR and CDR2 FQNEAQ come from the germline V gene (reference sequence). The CDR3 loop reads CASRGESWSTDTQYF. In DNA form, the CDR3 reads TGTGCCAGCCGGGGGGAGTCTTGGAGCACAGATACGCAGTATTTT.

The chain joins TRBV5-5 to TRBJ1-3; D is perhaps TRBD1 (6 bases). The CDR3 sequence is 16 residues long. Germline loops: CDR1 SGHKS, CDR2 YYEKEE (reference sequence). Trimming took off 4 bases at V and 0 bases at J, with 14 bases between the two ends. CDR3 residues: CASSALQGFSGNTIYF. As DNA, the CDR3 is TGTGCCAGCAGCGCCCTACAGGGTTTCTCTGGAAACACCATATATTTT.

This chain joins TRBV28 and TRBJ2-7, with D possibly TRBD2 on 5 matching bases. V was pared by 10 bases and J by 1 base, with 14 bases between. This CDR3 spans 13 amino acids. Germline V CDR1 and CDR2: MDHEN, SYDVKM. The CDR3 region is CATKRSGSYEQYF. The CDR3 nucleotides read TGTGCCACCAAGCGGTCCGGTTCCTACGAGCAGTACTTC.

This chain uses TRBV6-5 with TRBJ2-5, with D perhaps matching TRBD1 (5 bases). CDR1 and CDR2 (germline): MNHEY, SVGAGI. The CDR3 runs 13 residues. The CDR3 region has the DNA TGTGCTTATCGGAAAGGGGTAGGGGAGACCCAGTACTTC. It codes for CAYRKGVGETQYF.

V and J are TRBV24-1 and TRBJ2-7; D might be TRBD1 (5 bases). V lost 6 bases and J 6 bases, leaving 17 bases between the germline ends. Germline-derived CDR1 and CDR2 are KGHDR and SFDVKD. The CDR3 has 14 amino acids. The CDR3 is CATSPSSGSREQYF. The CDR3 DNA sequence: TGTGCCACCAGTCCTTCCTCAGGGTCCCGCGAGCAGTACTTC.

The chain has TRBV9 and TRBJ1-2, with 7 bases fitting TRBD1. CDR3 length: 14 residues. V dropped 0 bases and J dropped 3; count of bases not matched to a gene: 2. Germline V lookup: CDR1 SGDLS, CDR2 YYNGEE. In DNA form, the CDR3 reads TGTGCCAGCAGCGTAGCGCAGGGGGACTATGGCTACACCTTC. Residues: CASSVAQGDYGYTF.

CDR3 coding DNA: TGTGCCACAGACAGGGGCACTGAAGCTTTCTTT. Protein sequence: CATDRGTEAFF. The chain carries TRBV6-1 and TRBJ1-1; 8 bases align to TRBD1. CDR1 is MNHNS and CDR2 is SASEGT in the germline V gene. The CDR3 runs to 11 residues. V lost 10 bases to trimming and J lost 4 bases; unmatched junction nucleotides: 2.

This clone was seen just once. The genes are TRBV6-2 or TRBV6-3 and TRBJ2-1, with TRBD2 matching 7 bases. This CDR3 contains 16 residues. Germline loops: CDR1 MNHEY, CDR2 SVGEGT. The trim removed 6 bases at V and 3 bases at J, leaving 11 bases unmatched. The DNA of the CDR3 is TGTGCCAGCAGCTCGAGGGGAGCGGGAAGCTACAATGAGCAGTTCTTC. Residues: CASSSRGAGSYNEQFF.

This clone was counted only a few times. The chain combines TRBV5-1 with TRBJ2-7, with 9 bases aligning to TRBD1. The CDR3 runs to 14 residues. J lost 5 bases, V lost 4 bases, and 7 bases had no gene match. Looked up from germline, CDR1 is SGHRS and CDR2 is YFSETQ. The CDR3 here is CASSVGQGLDEQYF. The CDR3 nucleotides read TGCGCCAGCAGCGTCGGACAGGGGTTAGACGAGCAGTACTTC.

This chain links TRBV28 with TRBJ2-5; no definite D call. Per germline, CDR1 MDHEN and CDR2 SYDVKM. The CDR3 is 14 residues long. Trimming removed 1 base at V and 2 bases at J, with 8 bases between. CDR3 DNA sequence: TGTGCCAGCAGTTTATATGCGGAGCAAGAGACCCAGTACTTC. This encodes CASSLYAEQETQYF. The whole variable domain, filled in from reference TRBV28 and TRBJ2-5, reads DVKVTQSSRYLVKRTGEKVFLECVQDMDHENMFWYRQDPGLGLRLIYFSYDVKMKEKGDIPEGYSVSREKKERFSLILESASTNQTSMYLCASSLYAEQETQYFGPGTRLLVL.

This clone was observed a single time. V is TRBV7-2 and J is TRBJ2-7; 9 bases agree with TRBD1. Per the germline V gene, CDR1 is SGHTA and CDR2 is FQGNSA. Losses at the gene ends were 5 bases for V and 3 bases for J; bases not matched to a gene: 11. The CDR3 consists of 16 residues. CDR3 region: CASSPRRDRVSYEQYF. CDR3 in DNA: TGTGCCAGCAGCCCCCGCAGGGACAGGGTAAGCTACGAGCAGTACTTC. Using reference TRBV7-2 and TRBJ2-7 for the parts outside the CDR3, the full variable domain is GAGVSQSPSNKVTEKGKDVELRCDPISGHTALYWYRQSLGQGLEFLIYFQGNSAPDKSGLPSDRFSAERTGGSVSTLTIQRTQQEDSAVYLCASSPRRDRVSYEQYFGPGTRLTVT.

Points on this clone: The sample carries other DNA sequences with the same CDR3. The rearrangement joins TRBV18 to TRBJ2-3, with D tentatively TRBD1 (6 bases). CDR1 is KGHSH and CDR2 is LQKENI in the germline V gene. This CDR3 is 14 amino acids long. Deletions cut 2 bases from V and 1 base from J, with 7 bases between. Here the CDR3 reads CASSPRQGTDTQYF. The DNA of the CDR3 is TGTGCCAGCTCACCAAGACAGGGCACAGATACGCAGTATTTT. The full variable domain, its missing parts supplied by reference TRBV18 and TRBJ2-3, is NAGVMQNPRHLVRRRGQEARLRCSPMKGHSHVYWYRQLPEEGLKFMVYLQKENIIDESGMPKERFSAEFPKEGPSILRIQQVVRGDSAAYFCASSPRQGTDTQYFGPGTRLTVL.

V gene TRBV6-5 combines with J gene TRBJ1-2, with no clear D. CDR1 MNHEY and CDR2 SVGAGI come from the germline V gene. CDR3 length: 13 residues. The V and J ends lost 3 bases and 8 bases respectively, with 13 bases between them. The CDR3 sequence is CASSYGESGGYTF. The DNA of the CDR3 is TGTGCCAGCAGTTATGGCGAATCGGGAGGCTACACCTTC.

This clone was seen a few times. V usage is TRBV7-8 and J usage is TRBJ2-2; 7 bases match TRBD2. This CDR3 region has 15 residues. Germline-derived CDR1 and CDR2 are SGHVS and FQNEAQ. Trimming removed 3 bases from V and 4 bases from J; junction bases left unmatched: 5. CDR3: CASSFGLVGTGELFF. CDR3 nucleotides: TGTGCCAGCAGCTTTGGACTAGTGGGCACCGGGGAGCTGTTTTTT.

J is TRBJ1-1 and V is TRBV25-1; TRBD1 aligns across 7 bases. Per the germline V gene, CDR1 is MGHDK and CDR2 is SYGVNS. The CDR3 covers 15 residues. V lost 6 bases and J lost 5; bases outside the gene matches: 12. CDR3 amino acids: CASSPLGGGGTEAFF. The CDR3, as DNA: TGTGCCAGCAGCCCGCTCGGAGGGGGCGGTACTGAAGCTTTCTTT.

J is TRBJ1-4 and V is TRBV7-9; the D is unclear. The CDR3 loop spans 13 amino acids. The V end was cut by 2 bases, the J end by 12 bases, with 13 bases between. The germline V gene encodes CDR1 SEHNR and CDR2 FQNEAQ (reference sequence). CDR3 DNA: TGTGCCAGCAGCTTACCCGGACTTGCGGAACTGTTTTTT. Translating gives CASSLPGLAELFF.

The CDR3, as DNA: TGTGCCAGCAGTCCACAGGGGGCAGTTGGCTACACCTTC. This encodes CASSPQGAVGYTF. This sequence joins TRBV6-6 and TRBJ1-2, with 9 positions matching TRBD1. The V gene's germline CDR1 is MNHNY and CDR2 SVGAGI (reference sequence). This CDR3 comprises 13 residues. The V and J ends lost 5 bases and 7 bases, in that order; junction bases with no gene match: 5.